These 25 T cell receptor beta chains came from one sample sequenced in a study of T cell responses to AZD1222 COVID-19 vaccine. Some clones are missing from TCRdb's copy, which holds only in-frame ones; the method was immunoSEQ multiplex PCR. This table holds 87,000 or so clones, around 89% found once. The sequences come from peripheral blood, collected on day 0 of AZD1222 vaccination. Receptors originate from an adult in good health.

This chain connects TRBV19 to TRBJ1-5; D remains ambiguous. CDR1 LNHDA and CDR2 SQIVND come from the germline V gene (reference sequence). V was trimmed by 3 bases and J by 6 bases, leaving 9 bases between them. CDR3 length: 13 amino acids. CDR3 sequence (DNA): TGTGCCAGTAGTATCATTTTGAGTCAGCCCCAGCATTTT. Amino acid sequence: CASSIILSQPQHF.

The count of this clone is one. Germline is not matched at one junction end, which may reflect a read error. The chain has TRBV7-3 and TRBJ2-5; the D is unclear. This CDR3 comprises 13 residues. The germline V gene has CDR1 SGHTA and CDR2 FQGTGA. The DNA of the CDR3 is TGTGCCAGCAGCTTAACGTTGGCCAGCCCTCGAAACTTC. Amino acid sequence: CASSLTLASPRNF.

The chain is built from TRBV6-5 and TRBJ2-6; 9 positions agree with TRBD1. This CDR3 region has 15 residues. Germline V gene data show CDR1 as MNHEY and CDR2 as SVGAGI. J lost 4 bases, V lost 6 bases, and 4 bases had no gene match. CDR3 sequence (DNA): TGTGCCAGCAGACAGGGGGCGGGCGGGGCCAACGTCCTGACTTTC. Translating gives CASRQGAGGANVLTF.

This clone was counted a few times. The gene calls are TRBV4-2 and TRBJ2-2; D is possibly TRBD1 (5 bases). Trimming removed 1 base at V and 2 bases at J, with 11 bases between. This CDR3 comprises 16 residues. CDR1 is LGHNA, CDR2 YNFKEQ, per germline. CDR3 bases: TGTGCCAGCAGCCAAGGTCGACAGAAAAACACCGGGGAGCTGTTTTTT. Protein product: CASSQGRQKNTGELFF.

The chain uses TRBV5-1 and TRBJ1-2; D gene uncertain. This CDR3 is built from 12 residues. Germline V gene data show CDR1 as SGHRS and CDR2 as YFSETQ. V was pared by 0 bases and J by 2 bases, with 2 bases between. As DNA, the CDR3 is TGCGCCAGCAGCTTGGGCAACTATGGCTACACCTTC. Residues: CASSLGNYGYTF.

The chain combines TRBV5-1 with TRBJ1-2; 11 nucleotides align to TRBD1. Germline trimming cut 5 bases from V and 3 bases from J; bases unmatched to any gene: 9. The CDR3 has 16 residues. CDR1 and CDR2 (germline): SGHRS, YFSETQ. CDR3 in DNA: TGCGCCAGCAGTTCGGACAGGGGGCAATTGGACTATGGCTACACCTTC. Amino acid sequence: CASSSDRGQLDYGYTF.

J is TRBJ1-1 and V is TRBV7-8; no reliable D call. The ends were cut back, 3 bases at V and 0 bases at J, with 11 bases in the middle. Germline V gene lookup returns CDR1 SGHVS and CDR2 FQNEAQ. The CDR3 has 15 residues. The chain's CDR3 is CASSFGSFMNTEAFF. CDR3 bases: TGTGCCAGCAGCTTCGGGTCCTTTATGAACACTGAAGCTTTCTTT. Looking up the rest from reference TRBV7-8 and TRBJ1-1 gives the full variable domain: GAGVSQSPRYKVAKRGQDVALRCDPISGHVSLFWYQQALGQGPEFLTYFQNEAQLDKSGLPSDRFFAERPEGSVSTLKIQRTQQEDSAVYLCASSFGSFMNTEAFFGQGTRLTVV.

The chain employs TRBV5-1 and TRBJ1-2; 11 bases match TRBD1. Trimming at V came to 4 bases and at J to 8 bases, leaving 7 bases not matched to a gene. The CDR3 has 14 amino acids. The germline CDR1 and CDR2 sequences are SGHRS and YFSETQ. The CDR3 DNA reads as TGCGCCAGCAGCCCCGAGGGACAGGGGGACGGCTACACCTTC. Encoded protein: CASSPEGQGDGYTF.

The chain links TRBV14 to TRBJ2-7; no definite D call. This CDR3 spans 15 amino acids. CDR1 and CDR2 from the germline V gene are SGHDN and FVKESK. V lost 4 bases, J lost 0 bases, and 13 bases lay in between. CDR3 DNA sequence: TGTGCCAGCAGCCTACGTACATATGACTCCTACGAGCAGTACTTC. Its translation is CASSLRTYDSYEQYF. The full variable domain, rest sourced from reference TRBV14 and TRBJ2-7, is EAGVTQFPSHSVIEKGQTVTLRCDPISGHDNLYWYRRVMGKEIKFLLHFVKESKQDESGMPNNRFLAERTGGTYSTLKVQPAELEDSGVYFCASSLRTYDSYEQYFGPGTRLTVT.

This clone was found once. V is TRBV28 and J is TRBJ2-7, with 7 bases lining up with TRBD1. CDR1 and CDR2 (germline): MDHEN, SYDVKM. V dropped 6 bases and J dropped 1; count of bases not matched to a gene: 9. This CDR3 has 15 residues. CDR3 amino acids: CASRTGVLVSYEQYF. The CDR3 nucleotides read TGTGCCAGCAGAACAGGGGTTCTAGTTTCCTACGAGCAGTACTTC.

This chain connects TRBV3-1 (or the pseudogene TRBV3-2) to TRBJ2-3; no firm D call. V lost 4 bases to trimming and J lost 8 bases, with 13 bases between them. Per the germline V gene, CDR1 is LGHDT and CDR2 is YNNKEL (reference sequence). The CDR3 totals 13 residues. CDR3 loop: CASSPSHKPTQYF. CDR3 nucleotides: TGTGCCAGCAGCCCCTCCCACAAGCCTACGCAGTATTTT.

Written as DNA, the CDR3 is TGCGCCAGCAGCCAGGCCCTCACAGTACCCTATGGCTACACCTTC. It yields the protein CASSQALTVPYGYTF. The chain couples TRBV4-3 to TRBJ1-2; no clear D. Trimming took off 3 bases at V and 4 bases at J, with 15 bases between the two ends. Germline CDR1 is LGHNA and CDR2 is YSLEER. The CDR3 contains 15 residues.

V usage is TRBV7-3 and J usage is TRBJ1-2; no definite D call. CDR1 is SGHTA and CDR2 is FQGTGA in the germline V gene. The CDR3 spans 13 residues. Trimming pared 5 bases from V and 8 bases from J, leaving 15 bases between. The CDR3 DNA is TGTGCCAGCAGCCGAAATCCGGGCGGGGGCTACACCTTC. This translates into CASSRNPGGGYTF. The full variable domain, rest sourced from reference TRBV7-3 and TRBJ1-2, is GAGVSQTPSNKVTEKGKYVELRCDPISGHTALYWYRQSLGQGPEFLIYFQGTGAADDSGLPNDRFFAVRPEGSVSTLKIQRTERGDSAVYLCASSRNPGGGYTFGSGTRLTVV.

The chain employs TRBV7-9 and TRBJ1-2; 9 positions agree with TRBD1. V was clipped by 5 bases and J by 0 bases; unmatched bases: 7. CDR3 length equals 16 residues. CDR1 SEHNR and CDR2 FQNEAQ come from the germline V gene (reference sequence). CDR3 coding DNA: TGTGCCAGCAGCCGGACAGGGGTCGAAGCTAACTATGGCTACACCTTC. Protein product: CASSRTGVEANYGYTF.

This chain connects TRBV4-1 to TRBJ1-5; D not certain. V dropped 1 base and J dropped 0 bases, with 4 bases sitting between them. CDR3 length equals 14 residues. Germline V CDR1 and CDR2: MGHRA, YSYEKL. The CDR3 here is CASSQVNSNQPQHF. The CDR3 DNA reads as TGCGCCAGCAGCCAAGTCAATAGCAATCAGCCCCAGCATTTT.

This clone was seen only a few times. In nucleotides, the CDR3 is TGTGCCAGCAGCTTAGGCGCCCGAACAGATACGCAGTATTTT. This sequence encodes CASSLGARTDTQYF. The chain carries TRBV7-2 and TRBJ2-3, with unresolved D. Germline V lookup: CDR1 SGHTA, CDR2 FQGNSA. CDR3 size: 14 residues. Trimming left V 1 base short and J 3 bases short, with 8 bases between.

CDR3 sequence reads: CASRWGQGDEKLFF. In DNA form, the CDR3 reads TGTGCCAGCAGGTGGGGACAGGGTGACGAAAAACTGTTTTTT. The chain uses TRBV6-5 and TRBJ1-4; 9 nucleotides match TRBD1. The length of the CDR3 is 14 residues. The germline V gene has CDR1 MNHEY and CDR2 SVGAGI. The V segment lost 6 bases and the J segment 8 bases; nucleotides outside the gene matches: 7.

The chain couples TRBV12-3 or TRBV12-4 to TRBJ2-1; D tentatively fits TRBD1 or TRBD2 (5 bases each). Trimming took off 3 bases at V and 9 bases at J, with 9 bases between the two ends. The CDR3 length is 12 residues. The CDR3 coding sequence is TGTGCCAGCAGTTTCCCCGGGGCTGAGCAGTTCTTC. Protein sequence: CASSFPGAEQFF.

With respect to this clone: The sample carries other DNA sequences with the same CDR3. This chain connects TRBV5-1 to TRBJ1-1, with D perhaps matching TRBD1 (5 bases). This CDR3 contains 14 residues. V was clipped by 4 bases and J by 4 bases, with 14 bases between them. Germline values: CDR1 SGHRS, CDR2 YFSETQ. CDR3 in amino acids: CASSLAPGGTEAFF. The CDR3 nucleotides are TGCGCCAGCAGCCTGGCCCCGGGGGGCACTGAAGCTTTCTTT.

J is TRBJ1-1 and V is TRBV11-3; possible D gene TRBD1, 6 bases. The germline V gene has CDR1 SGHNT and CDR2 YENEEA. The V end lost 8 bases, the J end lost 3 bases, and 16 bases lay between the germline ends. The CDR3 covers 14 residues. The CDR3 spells CASSGGASDTEAFF. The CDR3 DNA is TGTGCCAGCTCCGGGGGGGCGTCGGACACTGAAGCTTTCTTT.

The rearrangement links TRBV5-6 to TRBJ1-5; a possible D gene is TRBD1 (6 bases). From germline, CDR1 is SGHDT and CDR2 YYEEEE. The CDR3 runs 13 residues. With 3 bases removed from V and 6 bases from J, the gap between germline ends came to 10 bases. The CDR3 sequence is CASSSWDTQPQHF. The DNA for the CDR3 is TGTGCCAGCAGCTCCTGGGACACTCAGCCCCAGCATTTT.

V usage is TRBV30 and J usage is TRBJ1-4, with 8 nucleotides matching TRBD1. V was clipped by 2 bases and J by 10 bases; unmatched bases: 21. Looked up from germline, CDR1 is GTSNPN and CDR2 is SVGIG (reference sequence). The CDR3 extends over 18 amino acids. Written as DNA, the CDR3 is TGTGCCTGGAGTTCCCCCGGGCGCACAGGGGGTTTTCTGGGAAAACTGTTTTTT. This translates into CAWSSPGRTGGFLGKLFF.

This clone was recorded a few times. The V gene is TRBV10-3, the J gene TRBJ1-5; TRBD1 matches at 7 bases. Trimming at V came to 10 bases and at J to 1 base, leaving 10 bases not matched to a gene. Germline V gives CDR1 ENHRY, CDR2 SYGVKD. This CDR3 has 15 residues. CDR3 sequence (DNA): TGTGCCAGCAAACAGGGGCTTGAAAGCAATCAGCCCCAGCATTTT. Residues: CASKQGLESNQPQHF.

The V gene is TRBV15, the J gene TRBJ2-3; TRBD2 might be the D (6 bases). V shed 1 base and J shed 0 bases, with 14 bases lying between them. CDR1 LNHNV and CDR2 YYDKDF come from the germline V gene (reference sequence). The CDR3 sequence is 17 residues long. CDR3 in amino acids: CATSRGGAGLSTDTQYF. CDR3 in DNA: TGTGCCACCAGCAGAGGCGGGGCAGGACTAAGCACAGATACGCAGTATTTT. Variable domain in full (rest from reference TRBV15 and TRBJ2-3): DAMVIQNPRYQVTQFGKPVTLSCSQTLNHNVMYWYQQKSSQAPKLLFHYYDKDFNNEADTPDNFQSRRPNTSFCFLDIRSPGLGDTAMYLCATSRGGAGLSTDTQYFGPGTRLTVL.

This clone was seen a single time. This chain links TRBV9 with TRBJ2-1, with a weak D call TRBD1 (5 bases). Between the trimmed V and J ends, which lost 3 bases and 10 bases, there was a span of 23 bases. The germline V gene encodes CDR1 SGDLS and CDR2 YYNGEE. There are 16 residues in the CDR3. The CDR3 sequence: CASSGGGAGLGKEQFF. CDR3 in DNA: TGTGCCAGCAGCGGAGGTGGGGCAGGGTTGGGTAAGGAGCAGTTCTTC.